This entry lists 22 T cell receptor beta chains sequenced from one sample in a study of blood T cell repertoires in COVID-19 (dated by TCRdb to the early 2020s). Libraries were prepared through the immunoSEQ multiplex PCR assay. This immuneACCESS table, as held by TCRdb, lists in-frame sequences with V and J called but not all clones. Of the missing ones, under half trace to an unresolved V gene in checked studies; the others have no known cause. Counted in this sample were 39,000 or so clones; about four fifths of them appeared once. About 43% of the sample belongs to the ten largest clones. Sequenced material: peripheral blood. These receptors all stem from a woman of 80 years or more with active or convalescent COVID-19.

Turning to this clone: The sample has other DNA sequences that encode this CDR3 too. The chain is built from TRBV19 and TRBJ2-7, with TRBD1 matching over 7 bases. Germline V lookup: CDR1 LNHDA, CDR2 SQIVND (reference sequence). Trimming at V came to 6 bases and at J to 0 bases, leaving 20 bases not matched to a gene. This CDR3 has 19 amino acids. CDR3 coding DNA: TGTGCCAGTAGCACCATTCCCCAACCAACGGACAGGAGCTCCTACGAGCAGTACTTC. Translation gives CASSTIPQPTDRSSYEQYF.

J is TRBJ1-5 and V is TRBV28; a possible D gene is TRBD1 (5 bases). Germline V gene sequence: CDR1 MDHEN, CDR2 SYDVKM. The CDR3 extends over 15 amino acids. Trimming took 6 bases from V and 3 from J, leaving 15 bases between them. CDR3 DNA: TGTGCCAGCAGGACTGGGGAGGGGTCCAATCAGCCCCAGCATTTT. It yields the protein CASRTGEGSNQPQHF.

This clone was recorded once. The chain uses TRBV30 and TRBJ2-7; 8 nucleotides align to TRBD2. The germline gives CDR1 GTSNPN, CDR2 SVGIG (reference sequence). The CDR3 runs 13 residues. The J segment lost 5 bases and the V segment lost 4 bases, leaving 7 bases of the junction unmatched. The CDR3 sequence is CAWNRGGQHEQYF. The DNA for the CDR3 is TGTGCCTGGAACCGGGGGGGCCAACACGAGCAGTACTTC.

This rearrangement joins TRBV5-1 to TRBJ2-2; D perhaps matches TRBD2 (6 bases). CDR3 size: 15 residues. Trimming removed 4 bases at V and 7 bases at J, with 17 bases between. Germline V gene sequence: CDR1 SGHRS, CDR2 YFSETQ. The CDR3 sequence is CASSPEGREYGELFF. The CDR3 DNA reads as TGCGCCAGCAGCCCGGAGGGCAGGGAGTACGGGGAGCTGTTTTTT.

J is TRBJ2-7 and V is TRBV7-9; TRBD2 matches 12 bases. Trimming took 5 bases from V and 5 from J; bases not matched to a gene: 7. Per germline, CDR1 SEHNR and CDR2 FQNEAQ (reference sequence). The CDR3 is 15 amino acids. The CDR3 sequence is CASSTETSGSHEQYF. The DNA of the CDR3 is TGTGCCAGCAGCACGGAGACTAGCGGGAGTCACGAGCAGTACTTC. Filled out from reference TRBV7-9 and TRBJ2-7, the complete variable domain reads DTGVSQNPRHKITKRGQNVTFRCDPISEHNRLYWYRQTLGQGPEFLTYFQNEAQLEKSRLLSDRFSAERPKGSFSTLEIQRTEQGDSAMYLCASSTETSGSHEQYFGPGTRLTVT.

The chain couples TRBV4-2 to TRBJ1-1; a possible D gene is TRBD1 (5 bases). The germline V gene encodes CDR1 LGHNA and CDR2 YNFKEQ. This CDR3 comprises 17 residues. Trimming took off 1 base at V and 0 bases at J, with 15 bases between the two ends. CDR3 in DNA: TGTGCCAGCAGCCAAGTGACCCAGGGAAACATGAACACTGAAGCTTTCTTT. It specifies CASSQVTQGNMNTEAFF.

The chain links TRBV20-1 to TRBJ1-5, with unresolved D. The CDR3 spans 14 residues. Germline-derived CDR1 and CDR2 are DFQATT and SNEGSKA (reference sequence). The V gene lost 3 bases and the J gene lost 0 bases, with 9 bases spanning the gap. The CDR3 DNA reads TGCAGTGCTAGTGGGGAGAATAGCAATCAGCCCCAGCATTTT. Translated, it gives CSASGENSNQPQHF.

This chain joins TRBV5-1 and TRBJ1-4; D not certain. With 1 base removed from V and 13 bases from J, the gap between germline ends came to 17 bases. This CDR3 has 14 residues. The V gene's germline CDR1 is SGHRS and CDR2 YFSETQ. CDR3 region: CASSLSSTGEILFF. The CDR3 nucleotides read TGCGCCAGCAGCTTGTCCTCCACCGGGGAGATACTGTTTTTT. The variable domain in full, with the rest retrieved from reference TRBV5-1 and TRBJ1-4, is KAGVTQTPRYLIKTRGQQVTLSCSPISGHRSVSWYQQTPGQGLQFLFEYFSETQRNKGNFPGRFSGRQFSNSRSEMNVSTLELGDSALYLCASSLSSTGEILFFGSGTQLSVL.

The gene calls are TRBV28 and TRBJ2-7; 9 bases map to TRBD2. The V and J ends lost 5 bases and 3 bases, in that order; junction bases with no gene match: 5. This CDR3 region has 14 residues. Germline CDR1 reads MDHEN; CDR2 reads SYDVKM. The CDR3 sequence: CASSKREVVYEQYF. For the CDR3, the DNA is TGTGCCAGCAGTAAGCGGGAGGTGGTCTACGAGCAGTACTTC.

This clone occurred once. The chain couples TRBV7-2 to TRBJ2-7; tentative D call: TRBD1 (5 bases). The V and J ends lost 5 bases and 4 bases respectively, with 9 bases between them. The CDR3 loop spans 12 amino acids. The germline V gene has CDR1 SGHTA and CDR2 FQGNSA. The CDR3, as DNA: TGTGCCAGCAGCCGGACATCTTACGAGCAGTACTTC. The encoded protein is CASSRTSYEQYF.

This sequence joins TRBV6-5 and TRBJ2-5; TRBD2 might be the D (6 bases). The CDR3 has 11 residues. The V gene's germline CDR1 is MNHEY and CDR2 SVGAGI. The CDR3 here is CLTSLLETQYF. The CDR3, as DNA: TGTCTGACTAGTCTCCTGGAGACCCAGTACTTC.

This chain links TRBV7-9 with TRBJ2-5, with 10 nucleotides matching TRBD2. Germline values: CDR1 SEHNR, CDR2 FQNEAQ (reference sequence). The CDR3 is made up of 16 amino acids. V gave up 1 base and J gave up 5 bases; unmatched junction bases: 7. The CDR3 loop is CASSLGLAGVGETQYF. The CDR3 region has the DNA TGTGCCAGCAGCTTAGGCCTAGCGGGAGTCGGGGAGACCCAGTACTTC.

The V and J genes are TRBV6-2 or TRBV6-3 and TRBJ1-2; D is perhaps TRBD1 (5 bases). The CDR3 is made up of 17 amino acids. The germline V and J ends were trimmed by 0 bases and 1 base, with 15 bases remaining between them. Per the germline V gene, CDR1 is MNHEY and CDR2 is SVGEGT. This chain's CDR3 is CASSYSKQGLINYGYTF. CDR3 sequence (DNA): TGTGCCAGCAGTTACTCGAAGCAGGGACTCATTAACTATGGCTACACCTTC.

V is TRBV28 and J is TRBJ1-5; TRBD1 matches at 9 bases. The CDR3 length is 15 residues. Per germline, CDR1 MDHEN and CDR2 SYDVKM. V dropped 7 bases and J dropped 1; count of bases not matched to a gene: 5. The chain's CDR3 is CASITGGWSNQPQHF. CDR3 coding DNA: TGTGCCAGCATTACAGGGGGCTGGAGCAATCAGCCCCAGCATTTT.

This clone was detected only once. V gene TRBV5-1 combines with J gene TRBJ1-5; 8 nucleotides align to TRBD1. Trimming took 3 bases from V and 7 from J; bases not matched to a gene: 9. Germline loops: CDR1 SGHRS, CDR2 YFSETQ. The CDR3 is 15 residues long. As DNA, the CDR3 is TGCGCCAGCAGCTGGTATTCAGGGGGCGGGCAGCCCCAGCATTTT. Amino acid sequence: CASSWYSGGGQPQHF.

The chain's CDR3 is CACSVGRQPQHF. CDR3 DNA: TGTGCCTGCTCGGTGGGGCGGCAGCCCCAGCATTTT. The chain combines TRBV30 with TRBJ1-5; possible D gene TRBD1, 5 bases. The germline V gene has CDR1 GTSNPN and CDR2 SVGIG (reference sequence). The CDR3 has 12 residues. The V gene lost 6 bases and the J gene lost 7 bases, with 13 bases spanning the gap.

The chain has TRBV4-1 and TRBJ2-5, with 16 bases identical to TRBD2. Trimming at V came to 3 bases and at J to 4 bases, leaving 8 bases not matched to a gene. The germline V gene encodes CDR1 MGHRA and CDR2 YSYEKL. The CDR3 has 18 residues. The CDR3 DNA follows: TGCGCCAGCAGCCATCCCGGGACTAGCGGGAGGGCCAGAGAGACCCAGTACTTC. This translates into CASSHPGTSGRARETQYF.

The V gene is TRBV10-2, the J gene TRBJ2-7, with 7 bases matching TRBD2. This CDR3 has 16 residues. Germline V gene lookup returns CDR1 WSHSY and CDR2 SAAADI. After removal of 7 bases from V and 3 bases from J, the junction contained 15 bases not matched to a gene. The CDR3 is CASNPPAAGTGYEQYF. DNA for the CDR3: TGCGCCAGCAACCCCCCGGCAGCGGGAACAGGCTACGAGCAGTACTTC.

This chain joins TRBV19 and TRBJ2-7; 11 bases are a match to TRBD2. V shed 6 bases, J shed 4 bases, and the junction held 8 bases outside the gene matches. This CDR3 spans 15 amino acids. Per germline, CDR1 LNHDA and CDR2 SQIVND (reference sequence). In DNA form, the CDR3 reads TGTGCCAGTAGCATTACCGGGACTAGCGGTTACGAGCAGTACTTC. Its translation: CASSITGTSGYEQYF.

The CDR3 sequence: CAISDVVRGANYGYTF. CDR3 nucleotides: TGTGCCATCAGTGACGTCGTCCGGGGGGCGAACTATGGCTACACCTTC. The chain combines TRBV10-3 with TRBJ1-2, with D maybe TRBD1 (6 bases). Germline V gives CDR1 ENHRY, CDR2 SYGVKD. The CDR3 loop spans 16 amino acids. The V and J ends lost 3 bases and 2 bases respectively, with 16 bases between them.

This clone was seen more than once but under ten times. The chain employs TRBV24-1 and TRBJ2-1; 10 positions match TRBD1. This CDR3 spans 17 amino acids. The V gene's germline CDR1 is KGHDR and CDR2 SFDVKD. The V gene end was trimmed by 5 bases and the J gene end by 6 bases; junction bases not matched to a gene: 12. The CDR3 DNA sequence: TGTGCCACCAGTGGAGTTGCGGGACAGGGGCGAGGCAATGAGCAGTTCTTC. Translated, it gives CATSGVAGQGRGNEQFF.

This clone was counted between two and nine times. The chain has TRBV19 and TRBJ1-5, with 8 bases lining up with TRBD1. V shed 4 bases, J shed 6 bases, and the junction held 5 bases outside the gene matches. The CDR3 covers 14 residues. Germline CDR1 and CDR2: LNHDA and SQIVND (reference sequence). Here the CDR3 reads CASSNTGGSQPQHF. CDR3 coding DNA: TGTGCCAGTAGTAATACAGGGGGAAGTCAGCCCCAGCATTTT. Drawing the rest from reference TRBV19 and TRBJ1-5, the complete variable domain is DGGITQSPKYLFRKEGQNVTLSCEQNLNHDAMYWYRQDPGQGLRLIYYSQIVNDFQKGDIAEGYSVSREKKESFPLTVTSAQKNPTAFYLCASSNTGGSQPQHFGDGTRLSIL.